These T cell receptor beta chains were read from a single sample in a study of blood T cell repertoires in COVID-19. Data came from immunoSEQ multiplex PCR; TCRdb stores just in-frame clones and leaves some out. The repertoire holds approximately 490,000 clones, with roughly nine tenths as singletons. What was sequenced was PBMCs or T cells enriched from blood (not recorded which). These receptors were obtained from a woman aged 60-75 years who had recovered from COVID-19. CDR3s leave out the opening cysteine and the closing phenylalanine or tryptophan.

V gene: TRBV6-1
J gene: TRBJ2-7
CDR3 protein: ASSEGMRDRGREQY

V gene: TRBV24-1
J gene: TRBJ2-3
CDR3 protein: ATSQGAYTQY

V gene: TRBV2
J gene: TRBJ2-3
CDR3 protein: ATRRQDLSTDTQY

V gene: TRBV5-1
J gene: TRBJ1-3
CDR3 protein: ASSFDTSGNTIY

V gene: TRBV4-1
J gene: TRBJ1-1
CDR3 protein: ASSKGRDTEAF

V gene: TRBV15
J gene: TRBJ1-3
CDR3 protein: ATSREGRGGNTIY

V gene: TRBV4-1
J gene: TRBJ2-7
CDR3 protein: ASSLRDSAYEQY

V gene: TRBV3-1/TRBV3-2
J gene: TRBJ1-4
CDR3 protein: ASSQAPQGPKGKLF

V gene: TRBV18
J gene: TRBJ1-6
CDR3 protein: ASSPRAPEGTNSPLH

V gene: TRBV21-1
J gene: TRBJ1-5
CDR3 protein: ASSSRRPTKPGDQPQH

V gene: TRBV6-5
J gene: TRBJ2-1
CDR3 protein: ASSYSSRGYEQF

V gene: TRBV4-1
J gene: TRBJ2-2
CDR3 protein: ASSHEGRAGTRTGELF

V gene: TRBV5-1
J gene: TRBJ2-1
CDR3 protein: ASSLVVQGADEQF

V gene: TRBV7-9
J gene: TRBJ2-3
CDR3 protein: ASSQGLGITDTQY

V gene: TRBV9
J gene: TRBJ2-3
CDR3 protein: ASSDQNMSGGAADTQY

V gene: TRBV2
J gene: TRBJ1-1
CDR3 protein: ASPGGAVTEAF

V gene: TRBV5-4
J gene: TRBJ2-7
CDR3 protein: ASSLAGQGGSYEQY

V gene: TRBV19
J gene: TRBJ1-2
CDR3 protein: ASSRDIYGYT

V gene: TRBV6-1
J gene: TRBJ1-6
CDR3 protein: ASSDRTGNSPLH

V gene: TRBV11-2
J gene: TRBJ2-5
CDR3 protein: ASSLGFLAGQETQY

V gene: TRBV4-1
J gene: TRBJ1-1
CDR3 protein: ASSQLGRNTEAF

V gene: TRBV3-1/TRBV3-2
J gene: TRBJ1-1
CDR3 protein: ASSTSTGREAF

V gene: TRBV7-2
J gene: TRBJ1-6
CDR3 protein: ASSLAQSQNSPLH

V gene: TRBV2
J gene: TRBJ2-3
CDR3 protein: ASKGTQSYGDTQY

V gene: TRBV2
J gene: TRBJ2-3
CDR3 protein: ASSSQGFRTDTQY

V gene: TRBV10-3
J gene: TRBJ2-1
CDR3 protein: ASRTSNNEQF

V gene: TRBV29-1
J gene: TRBJ1-2
CDR3 protein: SVSPTGDYGYT

V gene: TRBV2
J gene: TRBJ1-5
CDR3 protein: ASSDGGGWGNQPQH

V gene: TRBV6-5
J gene: TRBJ1-2
CDR3 protein: ASSYARGGYGYT

V gene: TRBV5-8
J gene: TRBJ1-1
CDR3 protein: ASSFPRFGGQAF

V gene: TRBV27
J gene: TRBJ1-2
CDR3 protein: ASRPAGPHYGYT

V gene: TRBV15
J gene: TRBJ2-3
CDR3 protein: ATSRGFSSDTQY

V gene: TRBV27
J gene: TRBJ1-1
CDR3 protein: ASSPGRVNTEAF

V gene: TRBV24-1
J gene: TRBJ1-4
CDR3 protein: ATSEPGTGSEKLF

V gene: TRBV7-9
J gene: TRBJ1-2
CDR3 protein: ASRLQGPIANYGYT

V gene: TRBV2
J gene: TRBJ2-2
CDR3 protein: ASSSGTGVATGELF

V gene: TRBV2
J gene: TRBJ1-1
CDR3 protein: ASSEAEVQGEAF